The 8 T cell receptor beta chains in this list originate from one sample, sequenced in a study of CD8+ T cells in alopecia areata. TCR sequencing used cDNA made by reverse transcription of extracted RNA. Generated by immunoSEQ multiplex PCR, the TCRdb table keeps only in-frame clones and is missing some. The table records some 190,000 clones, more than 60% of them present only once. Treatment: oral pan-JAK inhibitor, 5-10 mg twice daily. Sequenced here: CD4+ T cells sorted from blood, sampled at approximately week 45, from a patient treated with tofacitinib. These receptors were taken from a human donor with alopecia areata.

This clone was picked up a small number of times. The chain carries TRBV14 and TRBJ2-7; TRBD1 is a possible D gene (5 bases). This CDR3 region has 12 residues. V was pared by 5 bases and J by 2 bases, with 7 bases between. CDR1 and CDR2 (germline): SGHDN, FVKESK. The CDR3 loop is CASSAGPYEQYF. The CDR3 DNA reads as TGTGCCAGCAGCGCAGGGCCCTACGAGCAGTACTTC.

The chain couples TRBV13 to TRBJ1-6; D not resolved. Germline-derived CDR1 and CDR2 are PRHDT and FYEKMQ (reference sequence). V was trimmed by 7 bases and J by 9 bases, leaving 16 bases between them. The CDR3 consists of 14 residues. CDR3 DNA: TGTGCCAGCAACGAGGGAGGGAAAGGTTCACCCCTCCACTTT. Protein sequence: CASNEGGKGSPLHF.

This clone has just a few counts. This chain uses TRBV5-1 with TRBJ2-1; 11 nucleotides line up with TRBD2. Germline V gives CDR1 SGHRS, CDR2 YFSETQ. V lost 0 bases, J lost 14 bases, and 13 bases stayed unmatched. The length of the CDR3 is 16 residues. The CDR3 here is CASSLEGGGLAAIEFF. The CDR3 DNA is TGCGCCAGCAGCTTGGAAGGTGGGGGACTAGCGGCTATCGAGTTCTTC.

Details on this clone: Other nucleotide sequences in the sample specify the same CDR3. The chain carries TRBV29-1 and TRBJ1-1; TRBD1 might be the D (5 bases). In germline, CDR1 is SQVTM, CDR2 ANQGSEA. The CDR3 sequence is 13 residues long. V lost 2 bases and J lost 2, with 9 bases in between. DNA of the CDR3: TGCAGCGTTGAACGACAGCTTAACACTGAAGCTTTCTTT. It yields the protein CSVERQLNTEAFF.

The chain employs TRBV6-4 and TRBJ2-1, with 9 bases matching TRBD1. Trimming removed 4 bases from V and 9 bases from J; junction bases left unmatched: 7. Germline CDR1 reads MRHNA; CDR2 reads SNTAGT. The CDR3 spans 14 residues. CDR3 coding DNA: TGTGCCAGCAGTGCCGACAGGGGGGCCATTGAGCAGTTCTTC. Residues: CASSADRGAIEQFF.

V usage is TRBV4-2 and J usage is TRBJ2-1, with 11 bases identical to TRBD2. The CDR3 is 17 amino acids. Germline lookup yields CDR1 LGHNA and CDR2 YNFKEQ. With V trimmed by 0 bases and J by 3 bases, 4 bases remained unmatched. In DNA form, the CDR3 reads TGTGCCAGCAGCCAAGATCAACTAGCGGGGGTCTACAATGAGCAGTTCTTC. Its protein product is CASSQDQLAGVYNEQFF.

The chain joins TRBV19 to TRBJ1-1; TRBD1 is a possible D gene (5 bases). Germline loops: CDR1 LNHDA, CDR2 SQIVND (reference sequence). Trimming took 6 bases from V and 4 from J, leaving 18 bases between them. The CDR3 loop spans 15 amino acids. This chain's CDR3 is CASRQRVGGPTEAFF. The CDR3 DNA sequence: TGTGCCAGTAGGCAGAGGGTGGGGGGACCCACTGAAGCTTTCTTT. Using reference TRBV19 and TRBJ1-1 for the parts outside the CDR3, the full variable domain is DGGITQSPKYLFRKEGQNVTLSCEQNLNHDAMYWYRQDPGQGLRLIYYSQIVNDFQKGDIAEGYSVSREKKESFPLTVTSAQKNPTAFYLCASRQRVGGPTEAFFGQGTRLTVV.

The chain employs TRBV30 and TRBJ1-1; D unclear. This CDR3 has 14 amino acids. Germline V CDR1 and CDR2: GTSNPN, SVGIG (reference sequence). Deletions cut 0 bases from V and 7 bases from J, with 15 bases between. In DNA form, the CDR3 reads TGTGCCTGGAGTGTACCTGACAAGCCTCGTGAAGCTTTCTTT. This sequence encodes CAWSVPDKPREAFF.